The rows below give T cell receptor beta chains drawn from one sample of a study of PD-1 blockade in classical Hodgkin lymphoma. TCRdb's copy holds only in-frame clones and misses some; the assay was immunoSEQ multiplex PCR. The table has around 46,000 clones, 90% seen once. This specimen consisted of peripheral blood mononuclear cells (PBMCs), obtained before the fourth cycle of nivolumab. All receptors come from a human donor with classical Hodgkin lymphoma. Each CDR3 is given with its conserved first and last residue. Fields, in order: V gene, D gene, clone size, J gene, CDR3 protein, CDR3 DNA. A D gene is named only where the DNA matches it firmly. Clone size appears in some rows only: once, few, many, or a class for an expanded clone.

V gene: TRBV4-1
D gene: .
clone size: .
J gene: TRBJ2-5
CDR3 protein: CASSQRPRTEQETQYF
CDR3 DNA: TGCGCCAGCAGCCAACGTCCCAGGACGGAACAAGAGACCCAGTACTTC

V gene: TRBV5-1
D gene: .
clone size: .
J gene: TRBJ2-5
CDR3 protein: CASAPFGTATGETQYF
CDR3 DNA: TGCGCCAGCGCACCATTCGGGACCGCGACCGGGGAGACCCAGTACTTC

V gene: TRBV19
D gene: TRBD1
clone size: .
J gene: TRBJ1-1
CDR3 protein: CASSTRDRGVTEAFF
CDR3 DNA: TGTGCCAGTAGTACCCGGGACAGGGGGGTCACTGAAGCTTTCTTT

V gene: TRBV2
D gene: TRBD1
clone size: .
J gene: TRBJ1-5
CDR3 protein: CASSLQGRDQPQHF
CDR3 DNA: TGTGCCAGCAGTTTACAGGGGCGCGATCAGCCCCAGCATTTT

V gene: TRBV13
D gene: .
clone size: .
J gene: TRBJ2-3
CDR3 protein: CASSDRGSASTDTQYF
CDR3 DNA: TGTGCCAGCAGCGACCGTGGTAGCGCCAGCACAGATACGCAGTATTTT

V gene: TRBV5-1
D gene: TRBD1
clone size: .
J gene: TRBJ1-2
CDR3 protein: CASSYDSGGYGYTF
CDR3 DNA: TGCGCCAGCAGTTACGACTCAGGGGGATATGGCTACACCTTC

V gene: TRBV6-6
D gene: .
clone size: .
J gene: TRBJ1-1
CDR3 protein: CASSYSGGRNTEAFF
CDR3 DNA: TGTGCCAGCAGTTACTCCGGGGGTAGGAACACTGAAGCTTTCTTT

V gene: TRBV30
D gene: .
clone size: .
J gene: TRBJ1-4
CDR3 protein: CAWSGTFGEKLFF
CDR3 DNA: TGTGCCTGGAGTGGGACATTCGGTGAAAAACTGTTTTTT

V gene: TRBV1
D gene: .
clone size: .
J gene: TRBJ2-7
CDR3 protein: CTSGPSGRSDEQYF
CDR3 DNA: TGCACCAGCGGACCTAGCGGGAGGTCCGACGAGCAGTACTTC

V gene: TRBV27
D gene: .
clone size: .
J gene: TRBJ2-7
CDR3 protein: CASSLSMWLRNEQYF
CDR3 DNA: TGTGCCAGCAGTTTATCGATGTGGCTAAGGAACGAGCAGTACTTC

V gene: TRBV7-3
D gene: .
clone size: .
J gene: TRBJ2-7
CDR3 protein: CASSLTGGHYEQYF
CDR3 DNA: TGTGCCAGCAGCTTAACTGGAGGTCACTACGAGCAGTACTTC

V gene: TRBV6-1
D gene: .
clone size: .
J gene: TRBJ2-1
CDR3 protein: CASSGAEQFF
CDR3 DNA: TGTGCCAGCAGTGGGGCCGAGCAGTTCTTC

V gene: TRBV19
D gene: .
clone size: .
J gene: TRBJ2-5
CDR3 protein: CASRLTGQETQYF
CDR3 DNA: TGTGCCAGTAGGTTGACAGGACAAGAGACCCAGTACTTC

V gene: TRBV7-9
D gene: .
clone size: .
J gene: TRBJ1-5
CDR3 protein: CASSSPTYYSNQPQHF
CDR3 DNA: TGTGCCAGCAGCTCTCCGACATACTATAGCAATCAGCCCCAGCATTTT

V gene: TRBV5-1
D gene: .
clone size: .
J gene: TRBJ2-7
CDR3 protein: CASSSSYEQYF
CDR3 DNA: TGCGCCAGCAGCAGCTCCTACGAGCAGTACTTC

V gene: TRBV5-6
D gene: TRBD2
clone size: .
J gene: TRBJ2-1
CDR3 protein: CASSGETSGTGWFYNEQFF
CDR3 DNA: TGTGCCAGCAGCGGCGAGACTAGCGGGACGGGCTGGTTCTACAATGAGCAGTTCTTC

V gene: TRBV25-1
D gene: .
clone size: few
J gene: TRBJ2-2
CDR3 protein: CASVTGHPDVGTGELFF
CDR3 DNA: TGTGCCAGCGTTACGGGACACCCGGACGTAGGCACCGGGGAGCTGTTTTTT

V gene: TRBV2
D gene: TRBD1
clone size: .
J gene: TRBJ2-7
CDR3 protein: CASRDRGPTYEQYF
CDR3 DNA: TGTGCCAGCAGAGACAGGGGACCTACCTACGAGCAGTACTTC

V gene: TRBV11-3
D gene: .
clone size: few
J gene: TRBJ2-1
CDR3 protein: CASSLGRASYNEQFF
CDR3 DNA: TGTGCCAGCAGCTTAGGCAGGGCCTCCTACAATGAGCAGTTCTTC

V gene: TRBV5-1
D gene: TRBD2
clone size: .
J gene: TRBJ2-2
CDR3 protein: CASSFGLAGGPVTGELFF
CDR3 DNA: TGCGCCAGCAGCTTCGGACTAGCGGGAGGGCCTGTCACCGGGGAGCTGTTTTTT

V gene: TRBV15
D gene: TRBD2
clone size: .
J gene: TRBJ2-7
CDR3 protein: CATSRSSGAYEQYF
CDR3 DNA: TGTGCCACCAGCAGATCTAGCGGAGCCTACGAGCAGTACTTC

V gene: TRBV7-9
D gene: .
clone size: .
J gene: TRBJ2-7
CDR3 protein: CASSLPGLRYEQYF
CDR3 DNA: TGTGCCAGCAGCCTGCCGGGACTGAGATACGAGCAGTACTTC

V gene: TRBV9
D gene: .
clone size: .
J gene: TRBJ1-5
CDR3 protein: CASSVEPEDQPQHF
CDR3 DNA: TGTGCCAGCAGCGTAGAGCCTGAGGATCAGCCCCAGCATTTT

V gene: TRBV5-4
D gene: .
clone size: .
J gene: TRBJ1-4
CDR3 protein: CASSWGAGQTTNEKLFF
CDR3 DNA: TGTGCCAGCAGCTGGGGGGCTGGACAGACAACTAATGAAAAACTGTTTTTT

V gene: TRBV7-2
D gene: TRBD2
clone size: .
J gene: TRBJ2-7
CDR3 protein: CASNPARQSGLAGVYEQYF
CDR3 DNA: TGTGCCTCCAACCCAGCACGACAGTCGGGACTAGCGGGAGTTTACGAGCAGTACTTC

V gene: TRBV6-1
D gene: .
clone size: .
J gene: TRBJ2-7
CDR3 protein: CASSDWGRGLFYEQYF
CDR3 DNA: TGTGCCAGCAGTGATTGGGGCAGGGGACTATTCTACGAGCAGTACTTC

V gene: TRBV19
D gene: .
clone size: .
J gene: TRBJ2-7
CDR3 protein: CASSMADGQNYEQYF
CDR3 DNA: TGTGCCAGTAGTATGGCGGACGGACAGAACTACGAGCAGTACTTC

V gene: TRBV19
D gene: .
clone size: .
J gene: TRBJ1-5
CDR3 protein: CASSPLNTHQPQHF
CDR3 DNA: TGTGCCAGCAGTCCCCTTAACACCCATCAGCCCCAGCATTTT

V gene: TRBV28
D gene: .
clone size: .
J gene: TRBJ2-1
CDR3 protein: CASSLSSYNEQFF
CDR3 DNA: TGTGCCAGCAGTTTGTCCTCCTACAATGAGCAGTTCTTC

V gene: TRBV27
D gene: TRBD1
clone size: .
J gene: TRBJ2-7
CDR3 protein: CASRQSTGSVSEQYF
CDR3 DNA: TGTGCCAGCAGACAATCGACAGGGTCCGTCAGCGAGCAGTACTTC

V gene: TRBV28
D gene: TRBD1
clone size: .
J gene: TRBJ1-2
CDR3 protein: CASSLVGGDYGYTF
CDR3 DNA: TGTGCCAGCAGTTTGGTAGGGGGCGACTATGGCTACACCTTC

V gene: TRBV27
D gene: .
clone size: .
J gene: TRBJ2-7
CDR3 protein: CASRNQGTLGEQYF
CDR3 DNA: TGTGCCAGCAGAAACCAGGGGACGCTAGGAGAGCAGTACTTC

V gene: TRBV5-1
D gene: TRBD1
clone size: .
J gene: TRBJ2-7
CDR3 protein: CASSWTGDAYEQYF
CDR3 DNA: TGCGCCAGCAGCTGGACAGGGGACGCCTACGAGCAGTACTTC

V gene: TRBV6-5
D gene: .
clone size: .
J gene: TRBJ1-1
CDR3 protein: CASTPSGLNTEAFF
CDR3 DNA: TGTGCCAGCACCCCGTCGGGGCTGAACACTGAAGCTTTCTTT

V gene: TRBV19
D gene: .
clone size: .
J gene: TRBJ1-1
CDR3 protein: CASRVPNTEAFF
CDR3 DNA: TGTGCCAGCAGGGTTCCGAACACTGAAGCTTTCTTT

V gene: TRBV5-5
D gene: TRBD1
clone size: .
J gene: TRBJ1-1
CDR3 protein: CASSLTGGTEAFF
CDR3 DNA: TGTGCCAGCAGCTTGACAGGGGGAACTGAAGCTTTCTTT

V gene: TRBV15
D gene: .
clone size: .
J gene: TRBJ1-4
CDR3 protein: CATSRGLGSRGRNEKLFF
CDR3 DNA: TGTGCCACCAGCAGAGGTTTAGGGTCCAGGGGTAGGAATGAAAAACTGTTTTTT

V gene: TRBV6-1
D gene: .
clone size: .
J gene: TRBJ1-1
CDR3 protein: CASTRTPWAFF
CDR3 DNA: TGTGCCAGCACCAGAACCCCGTGGGCTTTCTTT

V gene: TRBV2
D gene: .
clone size: .
J gene: TRBJ2-7
CDR3 protein: CASSEEAGRIAEQYF
CDR3 DNA: TGTGCCAGCAGTGAGGAGGCAGGGCGAATCGCCGAGCAGTACTTC

V gene: TRBV5-1
D gene: .
clone size: .
J gene: TRBJ2-3
CDR3 protein: CASSLKFADHRTDTQYF
CDR3 DNA: TGCGCCAGCAGCTTGAAGTTCGCGGATCATCGCACAGATACGCAGTATTTT

V gene: TRBV6-5
D gene: .
clone size: .
J gene: TRBJ2-3
CDR3 protein: CASSSPRPSTDTQYF
CDR3 DNA: TGTGCCAGCAGTTCCCCCCGACCTAGCACAGATACGCAGTATTTT

V gene: TRBV10-3
D gene: .
clone size: .
J gene: TRBJ1-5
CDR3 protein: CAISESRRGQGQPQHF
CDR3 DNA: TGTGCCATCAGTGAGTCGAGAAGGGGCCAAGGTCAGCCCCAGCATTTT

V gene: TRBV10-1
D gene: .
clone size: .
J gene: TRBJ1-5
CDR3 protein: CASSENSNQPQHF
CDR3 DNA: TGCGCCAGCAGTGAGAATAGCAATCAGCCCCAGCATTTT

V gene: TRBV7-8
D gene: TRBD2
clone size: .
J gene: TRBJ2-1
CDR3 protein: CASSLRSTSGIADEQFF
CDR3 DNA: TGTGCCAGCAGCTTACGTTCGACTAGCGGGATCGCGGATGAGCAGTTCTTC

V gene: TRBV27
D gene: .
clone size: .
J gene: TRBJ2-6
CDR3 protein: CASSSLTLSGANVLTF
CDR3 DNA: TGTGCCAGCAGTTCTCTGACTCTCTCTGGGGCCAACGTCCTGACTTTC

V gene: TRBV5-4
D gene: TRBD2
clone size: once
J gene: TRBJ2-2
CDR3 protein: CASSPILGLVGELFF
CDR3 DNA: TGTGCCAGCAGCCCAATACTTGGACTAGTTGGGGAGCTGTTTTTT

V gene: TRBV19
D gene: .
clone size: .
J gene: TRBJ1-5
CDR3 protein: CASSIGQPQHF
CDR3 DNA: TGTGCCAGTAGTATAGGTCAGCCCCAGCATTTT

V gene: TRBV19
D gene: .
clone size: .
J gene: TRBJ1-3
CDR3 protein: CASSRQEFGNTIYF
CDR3 DNA: TGTGCCAGTAGTAGACAGGAATTTGGAAACACCATATATTTT

V gene: TRBV5-4
D gene: .
clone size: .
J gene: TRBJ1-2
CDR3 protein: CASSSSHYGYTF
CDR3 DNA: TGTGCCAGCAGCTCCTCCCACTATGGCTACACCTTC

V gene: TRBV7-9
D gene: .
clone size: .
J gene: TRBJ2-7
CDR3 protein: CASSESYEQYF
CDR3 DNA: TGTGCCAGCAGCGAGTCCTACGAGCAGTACTTC

V gene: TRBV7-3
D gene: .
clone size: .
J gene: TRBJ2-3
CDR3 protein: CASSRAGTDTQYF
CDR3 DNA: TGTGCCAGCAGCCGCGCGGGAACAGATACGCAGTATTTT

V gene: TRBV28
D gene: .
clone size: .
J gene: TRBJ2-2
CDR3 protein: CASSLTGELFF
CDR3 DNA: TGTGCCAGCAGTTTGACGGGGGAGCTGTTTTTT

V gene: TRBV14
D gene: .
clone size: .
J gene: TRBJ2-3
CDR3 protein: CASRYRPADTQYF
CDR3 DNA: TGTGCCAGCAGGTATCGCCCGGCGGATACGCAGTATTTT